Listed below are T cell receptor beta chains from one sample, sequenced in a study of blood T cell repertoires in COVID-19. Clones were read by immunoSEQ multiplex PCR, and TCRdb kept only the in-frame ones, dropping some. The sample has fewer than 350,000 clones; approximately 88% are singletons. The material sequenced was PBMCs or T cells enriched from blood (not recorded which). The receptors derive from a man aged 60-69 years who had recovered from COVID-19. The CDR3 runs from the conserved cysteine through the conserved F or W. A D gene is named only where the DNA matches it firmly. A row's size may be missing; if present it is once, few, many or a size class.

v_gene,abundance,j_gene,d_gene,CDR3nt,CDR3aa
TRBV2,NA,TRBJ1-1,NA,TGTGCCAGCAGTGTGACAGCAATGAACACTGAAGCTTTCTTT,CASSVTAMNTEAFF
TRBV21-1,NA,TRBJ2-7,NA,TGTGCCAGCAGGGACCCGGGACTACCGACCTACGAGCAGTACTTC,CASRDPGLPTYEQYF
TRBV7-3,NA,TRBJ2-7,NA,TGTGCCAGCAGCTCCGACAACTCCTACGAGCAGTACTTC,CASSSDNSYEQYF
TRBV5-1,NA,TRBJ2-7,NA,TGCGCCAGCAGTGGGCGGGGCAGCCATTACGAGCAGTACTTC,CASSGRGSHYEQYF
TRBV5-6,NA,TRBJ2-5,NA,TGTGCCAGCAGCCCCGATTTCGGAGGGGAGACCCAGTACTTC,CASSPDFGGETQYF
TRBV21-1,NA,TRBJ2-1,NA,TGTTCCTATATAATCGCACCCTTGGAGGGCTACAATGAGCAGTTCTTC,CSYIIAPLEGYNEQFF
TRBV19,NA,TRBJ1-5,TRBD1,TGTGCCAGTAGCCTTGACAGGGGCAGGAATCAGCCCCAGCATTTT,CASSLDRGRNQPQHF
TRBV11-3,NA,TRBJ2-2,NA,TGTGCCAGCAGCTTAGGTGTGAGTGGAGGGGCCGGGGAGCTGTTTTTT,CASSLGVSGGAGELFF
TRBV23-1,NA,TRBJ2-5,NA,TGCGCCAGCAGTCACCGATTAGCGGATTCGCTAGAGACCCAGTACTTC,CASSHRLADSLETQYF
TRBV18,once,TRBJ2-6,NA,TGTGCCAGCTCGGGACAACTAGGTGGTGGGGCCAACGTCCTGACTTTC,CASSGQLGGGANVLTF
TRBV28,NA,TRBJ1-5,NA,TGTGCCAGCAGTTTATTAGAGGGGGTCAATCAGCCCCAGCATTTT,CASSLLEGVNQPQHF
TRBV13,NA,TRBJ2-3,NA,TGTGCCAGCAGCAGCGGGAGCACAGATACGCAGTATTTT,CASSSGSTDTQYF
TRBV25-1,NA,TRBJ1-5,NA,TGTGCCAGCAGTGAATCCGGGGGGCTCGGCAATCAGCCCCAGCATTTT,CASSESGGLGNQPQHF
TRBV7-9,NA,TRBJ1-1,TRBD1,TGTGCCAGCAGGTGGGACAGGAAAGCTTTCTTT,CASRWDRKAFF
TRBV6-6,NA,TRBJ1-4,TRBD1,TGTGCCAGCAGTCAAGTCGACAGGGGGAATGAAAAACTGTTTTTT,CASSQVDRGNEKLFF
TRBV5-4,NA,TRBJ2-5,NA,TGTGCCAGCAGCTTGAAGTTTAGAGGGAACATAAACTTC,CASSLKFRGNINF
TRBV6-6,NA,TRBJ1-5,TRBD1,TGTGCCAGCAGTTACGATGGGACAGCTAATCAGCCCCAGCATTTT,CASSYDGTANQPQHF
TRBV24-1,NA,TRBJ1-4,TRBD1,TGTGCCACCAGTTTCACGATAGGGGCAGGCCGGGACAGGGGGTTGGAAGATGAAAAACTGTTTTTT,CATSFTIGAGRDRGLEDEKLFF
TRBV28,many,TRBJ1-1,TRBD1,TGTGCCAGCAGTTCGCGTATAACAGGGGTCCCTTGGATCTCTTTCTTT,CASSSRITGVPWISFF
TRBV6-6,NA,TRBJ2-5,NA,TGTGCCAGCAGTTACTCGCGGAGCCAAGAGACCCAGTACTTC,CASSYSRSQETQYF
TRBV19,NA,TRBJ2-7,TRBD2,TGTGCCAGTAGTACCGGGACTAGCGGGGCCCCTTTTGAGCAGTACTTC,CASSTGTSGAPFEQYF
TRBV7-6,NA,TRBJ2-3,NA,TGTGCCAGCAGCTTAGGCACAGTGCCCACAGATACGCAGTATTTT,CASSLGTVPTDTQYF
TRBV19,NA,TRBJ1-1,NA,TGTGCCAGTAGTATAGGGAGCTCGCCCCACACTGAAGCTTTCTTT,CASSIGSSPHTEAFF
TRBV7-2,NA,TRBJ1-3,NA,TGTGCCAGCAGCTTAGTGTGGGCCGCGGGAAACACCATATATTTT,CASSLVWAAGNTIYF
TRBV28,NA,TRBJ1-2,NA,TGTGCCAGCAGCCTCGGACAGCCCGGCTACACCTTC,CASSLGQPGYTF
TRBV5-1,NA,TRBJ1-1,NA,TGCGCCAGCAGCTCTACAGGAGCAACTGAAGCTTTCTTT,CASSSTGATEAFF
TRBV11-2,once,TRBJ2-7,NA,TGTGCCAGCAGCTTAGGTCAGGCCTCCTACGAGCAGTACTTC,CASSLGQASYEQYF
TRBV18,NA,TRBJ1-5,NA,TGTGCCAGCTCACCAAAGGGGCAGTCCAATCAGCCCCAGCATTTT,CASSPKGQSNQPQHF
TRBV18,NA,TRBJ1-2,TRBD1,TGTGCCAGCTCACCTGGGGACAGGGGTCCTAACTATGGCTACACCTTC,CASSPGDRGPNYGYTF
TRBV28,NA,TRBJ1-3,TRBD1,TGTGCCAGCAGGGGGACAGGTCAAAACACCATATATTTT,CASRGTGQNTIYF
TRBV18,once,TRBJ1-4,TRBD1,TGTGCCAGCTCACAGACAGGGGATAGCGAAAAACTGTTTTTT,CASSQTGDSEKLFF
TRBV10-3,NA,TRBJ2-7,TRBD1,TGTGCCATCGGGGACAGCCGACGGTACGAGCAGTACTTC,CAIGDSRRYEQYF
TRBV19,NA,TRBJ1-1,NA,TGTGCCAGTAGTATGGCAGTCCGGAACACTGAAGCTTTCTTT,CASSMAVRNTEAFF
TRBV5-1,NA,TRBJ1-2,TRBD1,TGCGCCAGCAGCCCGGGACAGGGGACGCACTATGGCTACACCTTC,CASSPGQGTHYGYTF
TRBV28,once,TRBJ1-3,NA,TGTGCCAGCAGTCCGACAGGTCCCCTCTCTGGAAACACCATATATTTT,CASSPTGPLSGNTIYF
TRBV7-3,NA,TRBJ2-1,TRBD2,TGTGCCAGCAGCTTAAATGGACGGGAGGCCTACAATGAGCAGTTCTTC,CASSLNGREAYNEQFF
TRBV7-9,NA,TRBJ2-5,NA,TGTGCCAGCAGCTTAGGAGCGGGCCAAGAGACCCAGTACTTC,CASSLGAGQETQYF
TRBV28,once,TRBJ2-3,NA,TGTGCCAGCAGTTTTCAACTCACAGATACGCAGTATTTT,CASSFQLTDTQYF
TRBV4-2,NA,TRBJ1-6,NA,TGTGCCAGCAGCCAAGCGCAGACTAGGTCCTATAATTCACCCCTCCACTTT,CASSQAQTRSYNSPLHF
TRBV24-1,once,TRBJ2-2,TRBD2,TGTGCCACGGGACTAGCGGGAGCGGGCACCGGGGAGCTGTTTTTT,CATGLAGAGTGELFF
TRBV20-1,once,TRBJ2-5,TRBD2,TGCGCGGCTAGCGGGCGGGAGACCCAGTACTTC,CAASGRETQYF
TRBV6-5,NA,TRBJ1-2,TRBD1,TGTGCCAGCAGCTTTGGACAGGGGAGCTATGGCTACACCTTC,CASSFGQGSYGYTF
TRBV19,few,TRBJ2-1,TRBD2,TGTGCCAGTAGTCCCCGGGGTAGCGGGAGTGGTAATGAGCAGTTCTTC,CASSPRGSGSGNEQFF
TRBV3-1/TRBV3-2,NA,TRBJ2-1,TRBD2,TGTGCCAGCAGCCAAGGGACTAGCTCCTACAATGAGCAGTTCTTC,CASSQGTSSYNEQFF